Shown below are 5 T cell receptor beta chains from a single sample sequenced in a study of blood T cells in healthy people across ages. Together with a sample-barcoded 5' primer, a J-beta primer mix was included in a second PCR lasting about 6 to 11 cycles. TCRdb reprocessed the 5' RACE reads with MiXCR, giving one entry per CDR3 protein. The sample includes 1.5 million to 2 million distinct CDR3 sequences, about 31% of them seen just once. The sequencing input was blood. The origin of the receptors is a woman aged 25-40 years in good health.

J is TRBJ2-6 and V is TRBV5-6; possible D gene TRBD1, 5 bases. The CDR3 runs to 16 residues. V gave up 3 bases and J gave up 1 base, with 11 bases separating them. Germline V lookup: CDR1 SGHDT, CDR2 YYEEEE. The CDR3 coding sequence is TGTGCCAGCAGCTGGGGCCCCCGATCTGGGGCCAACGTCCTGACTTTC. The encoded protein is CASSWGPRSGANVLTF.

The chain is built from TRBV7-6 and TRBJ2-5, with 7 positions matching TRBD2. The better agreement between TRBJ2-7 and the DNA end casts doubt on the J call. The germline V gene encodes CDR1 SGHVS and CDR2 FNYEAQ. The CDR3 contains 15 residues. The chain's CDR3 is CASSLGAGKEYEQYF. In nucleotides, the CDR3 is TGTGCCAGCAGCTTAGGAGCGGGAAAGGAGTACGAGCAGTACTTC.

The chain is built from TRBV27 and TRBJ1-4, with D possibly matching TRBD1 (6 bases). Looked up from germline, CDR1 is MNHEY and CDR2 is SMNVEV (reference sequence). The ends were cut back, 8 bases at V and 4 bases at J, with 14 bases in the middle. The CDR3 covers 14 residues. CDR3 bases: TGTGCCAGCGCTACGGACAGCTTTAATGAAAAACTGTTTTTT. Translation gives CASATDSFNEKLFF.

This clonotype was counted only a few times. This chain connects TRBV12-3 or TRBV12-4 to TRBJ2-7, with TRBD2 matching over 10 bases. This CDR3 has 16 amino acids. The J segment lost 2 bases and the V segment lost 3 bases, leaving 7 bases of the junction unmatched. CDR3 in amino acids: CASSLVAGGPAYEQYF. DNA for the CDR3: TGTGCCAGCAGTTTGGTAGCGGGGGGCCCCGCCTACGAGCAGTACTTC.

This clonotype appeared a few times. The chain links TRBV4-1 to TRBJ2-5; D unclear. The CDR3 is 16 amino acids. Trimming took 0 bases from V and 2 from J, leaving 13 bases between them. CDR1 is MGHRA and CDR2 is YSYEKL in the germline V gene. CDR3 sequence reads: CASSQEEVGLQETQYF. CDR3 bases: TGCGCCAGCAGCCAAGAAGAGGTTGGCTTACAAGAGACCCAGTACTTC.